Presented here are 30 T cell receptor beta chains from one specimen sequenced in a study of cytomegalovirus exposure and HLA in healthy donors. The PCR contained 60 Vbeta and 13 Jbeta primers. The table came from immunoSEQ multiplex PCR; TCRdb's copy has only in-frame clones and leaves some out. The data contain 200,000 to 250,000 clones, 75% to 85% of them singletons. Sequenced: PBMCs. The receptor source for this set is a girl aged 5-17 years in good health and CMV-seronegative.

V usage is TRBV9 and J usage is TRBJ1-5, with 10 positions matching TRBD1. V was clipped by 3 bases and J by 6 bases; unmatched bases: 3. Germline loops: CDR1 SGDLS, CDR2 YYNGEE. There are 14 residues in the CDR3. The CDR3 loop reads CASSATGGIQPQHF. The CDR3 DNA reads TGTGCCAGCAGCGCGACAGGGGGCATTCAGCCCCAGCATTTT.

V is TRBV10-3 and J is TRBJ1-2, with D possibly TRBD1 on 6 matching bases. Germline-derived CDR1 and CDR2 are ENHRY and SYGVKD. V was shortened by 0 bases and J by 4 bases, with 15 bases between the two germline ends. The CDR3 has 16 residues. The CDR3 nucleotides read TGTGCCATCAGTGAGTCGCAGGGGCTAAGTGGCTATGGCTACACCTTC. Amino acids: CAISESQGLSGYGYTF.

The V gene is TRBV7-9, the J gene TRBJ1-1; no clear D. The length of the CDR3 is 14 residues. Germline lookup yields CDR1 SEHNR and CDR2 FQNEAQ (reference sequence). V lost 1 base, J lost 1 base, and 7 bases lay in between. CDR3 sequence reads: CASSLETANTEAFF. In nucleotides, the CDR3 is TGTGCCAGCAGCTTAGAAACAGCGAACACTGAAGCTTTCTTT.

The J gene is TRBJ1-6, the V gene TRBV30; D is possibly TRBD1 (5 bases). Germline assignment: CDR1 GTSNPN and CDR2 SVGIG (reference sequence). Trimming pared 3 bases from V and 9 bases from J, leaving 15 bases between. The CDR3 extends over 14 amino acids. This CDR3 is CAWRTQGSSSPLHF. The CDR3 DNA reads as TGTGCCTGGAGGACGCAGGGCTCTTCTTCACCCCTCCACTTT.

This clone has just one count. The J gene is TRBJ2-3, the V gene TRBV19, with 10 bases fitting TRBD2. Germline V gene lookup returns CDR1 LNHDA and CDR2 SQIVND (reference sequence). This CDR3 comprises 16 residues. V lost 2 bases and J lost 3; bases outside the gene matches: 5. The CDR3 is CASSISSGGATDTQYF. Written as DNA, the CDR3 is TGTGCCAGTAGTATATCCAGCGGGGGGGCAACAGATACGCAGTATTTT.

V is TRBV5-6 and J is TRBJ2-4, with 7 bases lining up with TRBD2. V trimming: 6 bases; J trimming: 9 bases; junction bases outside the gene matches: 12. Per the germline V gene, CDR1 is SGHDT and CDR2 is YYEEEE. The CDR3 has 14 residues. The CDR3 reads CASNLGLEWGIQYF. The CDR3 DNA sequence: TGTGCCAGCAACCTAGGACTAGAGTGGGGCATTCAGTACTTC.

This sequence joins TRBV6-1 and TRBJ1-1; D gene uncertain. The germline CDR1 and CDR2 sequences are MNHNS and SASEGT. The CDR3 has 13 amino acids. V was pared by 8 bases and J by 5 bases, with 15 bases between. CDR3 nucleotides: TGTGCCAGCGGTCGCCCTCGAGAAACTGAAGCTTTCTTT. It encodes CASGRPRETEAFF.

The CDR3 spells CASSRGGSGNTIYF. In DNA, the CDR3 is TGTGCCAGCAGCCGAGGCGGCTCTGGAAACACCATATATTTT. This chain uses TRBV27 with TRBJ1-3; D remains unclear. Germline CDR1 is MNHEY and CDR2 is SMNVEV (reference sequence). The length of the CDR3 is 14 residues. Trimming took off 6 bases at V and 0 bases at J, with 9 bases between the two ends.

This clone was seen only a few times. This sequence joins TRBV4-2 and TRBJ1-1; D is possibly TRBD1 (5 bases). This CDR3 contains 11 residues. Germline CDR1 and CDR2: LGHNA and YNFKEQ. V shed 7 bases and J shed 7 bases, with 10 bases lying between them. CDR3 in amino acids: CASTKDSEAFF. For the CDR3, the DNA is TGTGCCAGCACCAAAGACAGTGAAGCTTTCTTT.

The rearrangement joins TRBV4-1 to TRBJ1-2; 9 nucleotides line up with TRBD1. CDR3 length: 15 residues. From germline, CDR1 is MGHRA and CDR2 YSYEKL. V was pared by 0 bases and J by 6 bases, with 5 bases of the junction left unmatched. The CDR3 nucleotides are TGCGCCAGCAGCCAAGAGGGACAGGGAGGCCATGGCTACACCTTC. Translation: CASSQEGQGGHGYTF.

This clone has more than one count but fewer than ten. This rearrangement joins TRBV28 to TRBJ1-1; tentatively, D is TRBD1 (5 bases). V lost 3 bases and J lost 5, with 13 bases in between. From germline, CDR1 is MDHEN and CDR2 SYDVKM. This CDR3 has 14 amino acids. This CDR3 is CASSLGGVRTEAFF. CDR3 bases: TGTGCCAGCAGTTTGGGAGGGGTAAGGACTGAAGCTTTCTTT.

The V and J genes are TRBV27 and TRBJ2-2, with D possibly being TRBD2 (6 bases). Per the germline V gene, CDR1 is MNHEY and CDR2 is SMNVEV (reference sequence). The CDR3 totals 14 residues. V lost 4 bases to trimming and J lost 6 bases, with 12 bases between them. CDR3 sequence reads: CASSSGTQSGELFF. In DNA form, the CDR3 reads TGTGCCAGCAGTTCCGGGACTCAATCCGGGGAGCTGTTTTTT.

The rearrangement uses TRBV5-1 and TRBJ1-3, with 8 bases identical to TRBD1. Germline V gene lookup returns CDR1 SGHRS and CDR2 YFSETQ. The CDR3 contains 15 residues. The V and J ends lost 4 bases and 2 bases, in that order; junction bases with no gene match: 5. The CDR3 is CASSPTTGAGNTIYF. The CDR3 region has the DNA TGCGCCAGCAGCCCCACGACAGGGGCTGGAAACACCATATATTTT.

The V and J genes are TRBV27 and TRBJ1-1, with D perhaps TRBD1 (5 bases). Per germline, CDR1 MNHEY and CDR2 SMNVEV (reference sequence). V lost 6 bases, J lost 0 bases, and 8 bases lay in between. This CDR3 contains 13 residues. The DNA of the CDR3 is TGTGCCAGCAGGGACACCCTGAACACTGAAGCTTTCTTT. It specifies CASRDTLNTEAFF.

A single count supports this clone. This CDR3 reads CATSRDRYPGAGANVLTF. CDR3 nucleotides: TGTGCCACCAGCAGAGATAGATACCCAGGGGCTGGGGCCAACGTCCTGACTTTC. V and J are TRBV15 and TRBJ2-6; D might be TRBD1 (6 bases). Germline CDR1 and CDR2: LNHNV and YYDKDF (reference sequence). V was clipped by 0 bases and J by 2 bases, with 14 bases between them. The CDR3 totals 18 residues.

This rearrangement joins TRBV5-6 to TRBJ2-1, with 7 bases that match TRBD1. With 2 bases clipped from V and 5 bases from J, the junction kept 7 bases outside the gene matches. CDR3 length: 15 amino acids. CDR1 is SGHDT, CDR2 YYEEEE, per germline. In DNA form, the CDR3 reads TGTGCCAGCAGCTTACCCGGGACAGAAGACAATGAGCAGTTCTTC. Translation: CASSLPGTEDNEQFF.

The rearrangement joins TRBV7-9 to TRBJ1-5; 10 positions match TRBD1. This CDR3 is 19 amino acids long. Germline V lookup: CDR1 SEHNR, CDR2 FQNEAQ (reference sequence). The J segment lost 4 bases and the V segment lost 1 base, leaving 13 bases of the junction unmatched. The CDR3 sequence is CASSLERVSGQGPNQPQHF. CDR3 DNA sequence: TGTGCCAGCAGCTTAGAACGGGTTTCGGGACAGGGGCCTAATCAGCCCCAGCATTTT.

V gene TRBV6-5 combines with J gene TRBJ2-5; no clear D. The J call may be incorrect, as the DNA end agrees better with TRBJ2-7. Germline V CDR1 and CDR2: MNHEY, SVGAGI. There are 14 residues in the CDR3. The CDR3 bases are TGTGCCAGCAGTTATCAGAACAGCTTCTACGAGCAGTACTTC. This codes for CASSYQNSFYEQYF.

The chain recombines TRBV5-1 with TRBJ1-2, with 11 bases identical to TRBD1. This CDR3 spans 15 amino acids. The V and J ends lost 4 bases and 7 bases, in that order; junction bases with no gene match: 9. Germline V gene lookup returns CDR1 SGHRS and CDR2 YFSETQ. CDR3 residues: CASSISGTGGFGYTF. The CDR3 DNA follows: TGCGCCAGCAGCATATCCGGGACAGGGGGTTTTGGCTACACCTTC.

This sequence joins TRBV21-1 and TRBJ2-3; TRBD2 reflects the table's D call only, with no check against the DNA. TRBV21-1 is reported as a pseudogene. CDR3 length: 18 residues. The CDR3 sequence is CASSKEVGLAGATDTQYF. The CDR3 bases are TGTGCCAGCAGCAAAGAAGTCGGACTAGCGGGCGCCACAGATACGCAGTATTTT.

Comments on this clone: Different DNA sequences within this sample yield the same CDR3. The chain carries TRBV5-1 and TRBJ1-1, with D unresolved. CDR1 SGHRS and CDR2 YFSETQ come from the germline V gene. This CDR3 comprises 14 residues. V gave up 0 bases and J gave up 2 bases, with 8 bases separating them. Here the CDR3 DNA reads TGCGCCAGCAGCTTGGTGGCAGTCAACACTGAAGCTTTCTTT. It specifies CASSLVAVNTEAFF.

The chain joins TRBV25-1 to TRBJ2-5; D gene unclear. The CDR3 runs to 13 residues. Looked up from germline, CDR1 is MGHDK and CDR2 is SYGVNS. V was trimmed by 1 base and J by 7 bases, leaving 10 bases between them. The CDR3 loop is CASSESRPGTQYF. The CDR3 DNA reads TGTGCCAGCAGTGAATCTAGGCCGGGGACCCAGTACTTC. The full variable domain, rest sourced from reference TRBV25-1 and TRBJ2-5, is EADIYQTPRYLVIGTGKKITLECSQTMGHDKMYWYQQDPGMELHLIHYSYGVNSTEKGDLSSESTVSRIRTEHFPLTLESARPSHTSQYLCASSESRPGTQYFGPGTRLLVL.

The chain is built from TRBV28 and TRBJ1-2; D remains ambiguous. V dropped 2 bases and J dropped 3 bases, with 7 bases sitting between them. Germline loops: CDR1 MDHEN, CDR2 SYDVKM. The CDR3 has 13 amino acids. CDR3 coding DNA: TGTGCCAGCAGTTTAGAGAACCACTATGGCTACACCTTC. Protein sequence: CASSLENHYGYTF.

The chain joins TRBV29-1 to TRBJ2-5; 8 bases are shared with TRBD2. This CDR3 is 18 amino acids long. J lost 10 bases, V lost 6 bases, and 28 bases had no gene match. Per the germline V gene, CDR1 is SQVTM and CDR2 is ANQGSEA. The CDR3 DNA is TGCAGCGTCGATCATACCACCAGCGGGAGCGGTGCCAAGGGGGGCCAGTACTTC. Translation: CSVDHTTSGSGAKGGQYF.

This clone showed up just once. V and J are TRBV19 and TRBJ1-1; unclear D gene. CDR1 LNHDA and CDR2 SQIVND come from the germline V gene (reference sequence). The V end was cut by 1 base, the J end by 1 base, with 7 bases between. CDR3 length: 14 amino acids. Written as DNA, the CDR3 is TGTGCCAGTAGTATAGGCAGTTCGAACACTGAAGCTTTCTTT. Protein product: CASSIGSSNTEAFF. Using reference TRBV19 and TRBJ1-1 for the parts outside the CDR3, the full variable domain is DGGITQSPKYLFRKEGQNVTLSCEQNLNHDAMYWYRQDPGQGLRLIYYSQIVNDFQKGDIAEGYSVSREKKESFPLTVTSAQKNPTAFYLCASSIGSSNTEAFFGQGTRLTVV.

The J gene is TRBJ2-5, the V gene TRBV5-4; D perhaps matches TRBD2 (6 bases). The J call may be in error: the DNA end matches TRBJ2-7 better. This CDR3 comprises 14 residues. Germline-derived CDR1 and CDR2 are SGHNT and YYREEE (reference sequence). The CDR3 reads CASSLTGDLYEQYF. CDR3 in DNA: TGTGCCAGCAGCTTGACGGGGGACCTATACGAGCAGTACTTC.

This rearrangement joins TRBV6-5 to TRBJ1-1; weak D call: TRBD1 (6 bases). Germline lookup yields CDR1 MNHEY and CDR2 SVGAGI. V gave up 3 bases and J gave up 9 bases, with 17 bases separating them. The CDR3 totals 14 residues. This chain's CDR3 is CASSYGGQGRKAFF. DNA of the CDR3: TGTGCCAGCAGTTATGGGGGCCAGGGAAGAAAAGCTTTCTTT.

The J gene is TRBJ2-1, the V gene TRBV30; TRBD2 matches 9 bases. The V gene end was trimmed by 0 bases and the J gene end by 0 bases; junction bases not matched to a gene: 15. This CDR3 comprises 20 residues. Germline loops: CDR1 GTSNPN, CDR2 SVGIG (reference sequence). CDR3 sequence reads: CAWSVEGREGSKGSYNEQFF. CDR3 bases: TGTGCCTGGAGTGTTGAGGGGCGGGAGGGCAGTAAGGGCTCCTACAATGAGCAGTTCTTC. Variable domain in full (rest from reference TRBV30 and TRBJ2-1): SQTIHQWPATLVQPVGSPLSLECTVEGTSNPNLYWYRQAAGRGLQLLFYSVGIGQISSEVPQNLSASRPQDRQFILSSKKLLLSDSGFYLCAWSVEGREGSKGSYNEQFFGPGTRLTVL.

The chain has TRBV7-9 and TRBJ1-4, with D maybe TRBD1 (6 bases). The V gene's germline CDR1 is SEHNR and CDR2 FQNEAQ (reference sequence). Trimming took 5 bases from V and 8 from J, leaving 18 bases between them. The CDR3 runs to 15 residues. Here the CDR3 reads CASSLTGMRWEKLFF. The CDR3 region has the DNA TGTGCCAGCAGCCTCACAGGGATGCGTTGGGAAAAACTGTTTTTT.

Here the CDR3 reads CASSPGGVSYEQYF. DNA for the CDR3: TGTGCCAGCAGCCCGGGGGGTGTCTCCTACGAGCAGTACTTC. The chain joins TRBV11-1 to TRBJ2-7; 7 positions match TRBD2. V lost 5 bases and J lost 0; bases outside the gene matches: 4. This CDR3 region has 14 residues. Germline lookup yields CDR1 SGHAT and CDR2 FQDESV (reference sequence).